Described below is a single T cell receptor beta chain sequence and its context. Amplification targeted TCR beta CDR3 regions from RNA transcripts. The HTBI primer set drove a first-round RT-PCR of the TCR CDR3. Using its own MiXCR run on the multiplex PCR reads, TCRdb lists one record per CDR3 protein. The sample gives 140,000 or so distinct CDR3 sequences, around 20% of which show up once; about 67% is in the top ten. Diagnoses were made from clinical symptoms, serum measures (thyroxine and TRAb), thyroid ultrasound and orbital computed tomography. The data stem from a study of T cells in Graves' hyperthyroidism and ophthalmopathy. Turning to the study itself: It was at initial diagnosis, before any treatment, that peripheral blood was collected.

CDR1 and CDR2 (germline): MDHEN, SYDVKM. Unmatched junction bases numbered 9, after V lost 3 bases and J lost 7 bases. The CDR3 contains 15 residues. The source is a woman in her forties or fifties with Graves' hyperthyroidism that later progressed to Graves' ophthalmopathy. This chain links TRBV28 with TRBJ1-5; 7 nucleotides match TRBD1. The specimen was blood. The CDR3 spells CASSLETGKGQPQHF. CDR3 coding DNA: TGTGCCAGCAGTTTGGAGACAGGGAAAGGCCAGCCCCAGCATTTT.